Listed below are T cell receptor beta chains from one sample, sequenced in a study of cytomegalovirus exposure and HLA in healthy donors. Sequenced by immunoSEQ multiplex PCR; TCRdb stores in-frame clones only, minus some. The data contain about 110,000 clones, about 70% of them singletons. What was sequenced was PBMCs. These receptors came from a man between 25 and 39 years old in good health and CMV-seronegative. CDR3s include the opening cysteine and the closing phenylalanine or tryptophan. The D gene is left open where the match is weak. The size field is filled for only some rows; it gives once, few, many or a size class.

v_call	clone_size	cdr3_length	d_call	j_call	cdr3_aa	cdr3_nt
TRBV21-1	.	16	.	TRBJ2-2	CASSPHSGRATGELFF	TGTGCCAGCAGCCCCCATAGCGGGAGGGCCACCGGGGAGCTGTTTTTT
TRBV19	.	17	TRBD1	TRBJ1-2	CASSVRAGTGSFYGYTF	TGTGCCAGTAGCGTTAGAGCCGGGACAGGTTCTTTCTATGGCTACACCTTC
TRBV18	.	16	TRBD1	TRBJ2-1	CASSPLGQGDNNEQFF	TGTGCCAGCTCACCTTTGGGACAGGGCGATAACAATGAGCAGTTCTTC
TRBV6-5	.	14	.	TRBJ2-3	CASSYQRGTDTQYF	TGTGCCAGCAGTTATCAAAGAGGCACAGATACGCAGTATTTT
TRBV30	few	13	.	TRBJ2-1	CAWSAGIYNEQFF	TGTGCCTGGAGTGCGGGGATCTACAATGAGCAGTTCTTC
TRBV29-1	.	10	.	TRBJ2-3	CSALTDTQYF	TGCAGCGCCCTGACAGATACGCAGTATTTT
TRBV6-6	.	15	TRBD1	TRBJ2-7	CASSFSGQGSIEQYF	TGTGCCAGCAGTTTCTCGGGACAGGGTTCCATCGAGCAGTACTTC
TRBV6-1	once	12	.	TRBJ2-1	CASRRQTNEQFF	TGTGCCAGCCGGAGACAGACCAATGAGCAGTTCTTC
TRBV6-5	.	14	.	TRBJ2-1	CASARGLLSNEQFF	TGTGCCAGCGCCAGGGGCCTCCTCTCCAATGAGCAGTTCTTC
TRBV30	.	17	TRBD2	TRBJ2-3	CAWCRGGLAGGADTQYF	TGTGCCTGGTGCAGGGGCGGACTAGCGGGAGGAGCAGATACGCAGTATTTT
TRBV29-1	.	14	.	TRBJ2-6	CSVRTASGANVLTF	TGCAGCGTCAGGACAGCCTCTGGGGCCAACGTCCTGACTTTC
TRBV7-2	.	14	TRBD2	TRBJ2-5	CASSRTSGTETQYF	TGTGCCAGCAGCCGGACTAGCGGGACGGAGACCCAGTACTTC
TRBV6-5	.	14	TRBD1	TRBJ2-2	CASTQGADTGELFF	TGTGCCAGCACCCAGGGGGCGGACACCGGGGAGCTGTTTTTT
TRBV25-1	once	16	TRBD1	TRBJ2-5	CASRRGLGQGEETQYF	TGTGCCAGCAGGAGGGGGCTGGGCCAGGGCGAAGAGACCCAGTACTTC
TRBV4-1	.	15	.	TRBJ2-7	CASSQEGWPRDEQYF	TGCGCCAGCAGCCAAGAGGGCTGGCCCCGCGACGAGCAGTACTTC
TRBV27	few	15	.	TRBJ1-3	CASSLSETGRNTIYF	TGTGCCAGCAGTTTAAGTGAGACAGGTAGAAACACCATATATTTT
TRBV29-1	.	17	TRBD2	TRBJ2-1	CSVEGGVFGTSNNEQFF	TGCAGCGTTGAAGGGGGGGTTTTTGGGACTAGCAACAATGAGCAGTTCTTC
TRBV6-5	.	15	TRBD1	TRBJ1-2	CASSQRTGANYGYTF	TGTGCCAGCAGCCAGAGGACAGGGGCCAACTATGGCTACACCTTC
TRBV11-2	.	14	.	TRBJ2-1	CASSFQPGDNEQFF	TGTGCCAGCAGCTTTCAACCGGGGGACAATGAGCAGTTCTTC
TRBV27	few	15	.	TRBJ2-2	CASSWNRADTGELFF	TGTGCCAGCAGTTGGAACAGGGCGGACACCGGGGAGCTGTTTTTT
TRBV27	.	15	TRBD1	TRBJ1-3	CASSLRGDRGNTIYF	TGTGCCAGCAGTTTAAGGGGGGACAGGGGGAACACCATATATTTT
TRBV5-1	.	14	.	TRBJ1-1	CASSVDRPNTEAFF	TGCGCCAGCAGCGTGGACAGACCGAACACTGAAGCTTTCTTT
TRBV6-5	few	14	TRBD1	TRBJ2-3	CASSPSTGRDTQYF	TGTGCCAGCAGCCCTTCGACAGGGAGAGATACGCAGTATTTT
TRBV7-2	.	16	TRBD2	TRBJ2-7	CASSSIYGTSGGRGYF	TGTGCCAGCAGCTCGATTTACGGGACTAGCGGGGGGAGGGGCTACTTC
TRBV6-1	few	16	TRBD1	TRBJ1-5	CASSATGTVPNQPQHF	TGTGCCAGCAGTGCAACCGGGACAGTCCCTAATCAGCCCCAGCATTTT
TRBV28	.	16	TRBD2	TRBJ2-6	CASSFGGSSGANVLTF	TGTGCCAGCAGTTTCGGCGGGAGCTCTGGGGCCAACGTCCTGACTTTC
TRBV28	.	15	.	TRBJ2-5	CASSFLVGASETQYF	TGTGCCAGCAGTTTTCTGGTAGGGGCTAGTGAGACCCAGTACTTC
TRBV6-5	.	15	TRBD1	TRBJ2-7	CASSFTGTATYEQYF	TGTGCCAGCAGTTTCACCGGGACAGCAACCTACGAGCAGTACTTC
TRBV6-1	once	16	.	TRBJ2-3	CASSEIGGGSTDTQYF	TGTGCCAGCAGTGAAATAGGGGGGGGGTCCACAGATACGCAGTATTTT
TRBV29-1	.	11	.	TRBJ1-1	CSVVWQSKTFF	TGCAGCGTTGTTTGGCAGTCAAAGACTTTCTTT
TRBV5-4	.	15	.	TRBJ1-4	CASSLGGHRIEKLFF	TGTGCCAGCAGCTTGGGGGGCCATAGAATCGAAAAACTGTTTTTT
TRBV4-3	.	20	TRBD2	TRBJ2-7	CASSQDRSPSGRAFVWEQYF	TGCGCCAGCAGCCAGGACAGATCGCCTAGCGGGAGGGCCTTTGTGTGGGAGCAGTACTTC
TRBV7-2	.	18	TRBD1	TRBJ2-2	CASRPGTGVYGNTGELFF	TGTGCCAGCAGACCCGGGACAGGGGTTTATGGGAACACCGGGGAGCTGTTTTTT